The T cell receptor beta chain described here comes from a study of metastatic and nonmetastatic thyroid tumors (dated by TCRdb to 2019 to 2021). For context, the study as a whole: The researchers compared repertoires between peripheral blood samples and tumor or nodule tissue samples from patients with malignant or benign thyroid disease.

This clone has more than one count but fewer than ten. Its specific antigen is unknown. Per-base qualities were not stored, and no clone one base away is much larger. Study-wide findings and limitations: TCR beta diversity was reported as significantly higher in malignant tumors than in benign nodules, in both blood and tumor samples.

No patient had received any treatment before thyroid surgery. Using T-cell receptor beta sequencing, the researchers looked back retrospectively at clinical samples from patients, gathered between about 2011 and 2019. The germline ends are 12 bases apart after V is trimmed by 2 bases and J by 2 bases. The CDR3 starts with the cysteine, ends with the phenylalanine, and has 15 residues. Solely the CDR3 DNA is kept, with 45 bases framed from the first base. Via the germline V gene, CDR1 is MDHEN and CDR2 SYDVKM. The library was produced with PCR. The sample was run on an Illumina HiSeq 4000. High-throughput sequencing was used to profile the TCR beta-chain CDR3 region of every patient. The source study handled its data this way. The researchers built a classifier to tell apart papillary thyroid cancer patients with distant metastasis, based on CDR3 differences among clinicopathological groups. To measure repertoire diversity the researchers used the Shannon index, while the Morisita-Horn index served to gauge how similar the tumor and blood repertoires were. Clones were called with MiXCR by TCRdb after fastp trimmed the public reads at Q25, and only in-frame beta chains were retained. What appears here as the V and J calls and clone size reflects TCRdb's work, not the paper's. Within this sample are around 9,000 clones, with around 40% of them counted one time only. The ten largest clonotypes hold roughly 30% of the sample.

This clonotype was sampled from a male donor with papillary thyroid cancer or a benign thyroid nodule (not recorded which). Some clones in this sample may be carry-over from other donors' samples. The source material was tumor tissue. The chain is made from TRBV28 and TRBJ1-2; the D gene is perhaps TRBD1, on 5 matching bases. The CDR3 region has the sequence CASSLAAGLNYGYTF. The bases read TGTGCCAGCAGTTTAGCGGCAGGGCTGAACTATGGCTACACCTTC.